This T cell receptor (beta chain) was found in a study of cytomegalovirus exposure and HLA in healthy donors. Findings of the study overall: No immune exposure information besides CMV serostatus was available.

The PCR used 60 Vbeta and 13 Jbeta primers. Generated by immunoSEQ multiplex PCR, the TCRdb table keeps only in-frame clones and is missing some. The sample gives roughly 50,000 clones, approximately 82% of which show up once; roughly 3.2% is in the top ten. With regard to this clone: What it recognizes is unknown.

This CDR3 has 13 residues. Germline V gene data show CDR1 as SEHNR and CDR2 as FQNEAQ (reference sequence). V was shortened by 5 bases and J by 13 bases, with 20 bases between the two germline ends. This chain connects TRBV7-9 to TRBJ2-5, with a tentative D call TRBD1 (5 bases). The TCR originated in a woman aged 18 to 35 in good health and CMV-seronegative. Input material: PBMCs. The CDR3 region is CASSGPTGATLYF. Here the CDR3 DNA reads TGTGCCAGCAGCGGCCCCACAGGTGCAACTTTGTACTTC.